The sequence of this T cell receptor beta chain was determined in a study of lymphopenia after photon versus proton radiotherapy. Sequenced by immunoSEQ multiplex PCR; TCRdb stores in-frame clones only, minus some. The table lists about 83,000 clones, around 88% of them singletons. This clone was seen only a few times. The antigen is not known. CDR1 is MNHNY, CDR2 SVGAGI, per germline (reference sequence). This CDR3 has 14 amino acids. V lost 4 bases, J lost 6 bases, and 12 bases lay in between. Findings of the study overall: Better survival with proton therapy was suggested as possible, not demonstrated. A bigger post-nadir fall in TCR diversity correlated inversely with survival time in deceased patients.

This receptor was identified in a man aged 60 to 75 with pancreatic cancer. The sequencing used peripheral blood, collected from a patient treated with proton-based radiotherapy. The rearrangement uses TRBV6-6 and TRBJ2-2; the D gene could be TRBD1 or TRBD2 (5 bases each). In DNA form, the CDR3 reads TGTGCCAGCAGTTCTCCCAGGGACGCCGGGGAGCTGTTTTTT. Encoded protein: CASSSPRDAGELFF.